Below are 21 T cell receptor beta chains sequenced from a single sample in a study of blood T cell repertoires in COVID-19. The protocol was immunoSEQ multiplex PCR, while the TCRdb copy is restricted to in-frame clones and leaves out a portion. The sample has some 48,000 clones, 85% to 90% seen once. The source material was peripheral blood. The receptors here all came from an elderly woman with COVID-19, enrolled during active disease.

The CDR3 DNA reads as TGTGCCAGCAGCTTAGGGGCCCAGGAGGGTCTAAGCAATCAGCCCCAGCATTTT. This gives the protein CASSLGAQEGLSNQPQHF. J is TRBJ1-5 and V is TRBV7-9; D gene uncertain. The CDR3 loop spans 18 amino acids. Trimming shortened V by 1 base and J by 1 base, and 17 bases separated the two germline ends. Germline V CDR1 and CDR2: SEHNR, FQNEAQ (reference sequence).

The gene calls are TRBV3-1 (or the pseudogene TRBV3-2) and TRBJ1-2; D is unclear. Germline lookup yields CDR1 LGHDT and CDR2 YNNKEL (reference sequence). V was clipped by 4 bases and J by 8 bases, with 14 bases between them. This CDR3 spans 13 amino acids. This CDR3 reads CASSLRPPNGYTF. In DNA form, the CDR3 reads TGTGCCAGCAGCCTCCGTCCCCCTAACGGCTACACCTTC.

The chain couples TRBV4-1 to TRBJ2-5; 9 bases agree with TRBD1. This CDR3 spans 14 amino acids. V trimming: 5 bases; J trimming: 4 bases; junction bases outside the gene matches: 5. Germline assignment: CDR1 MGHRA and CDR2 YSYEKL. The CDR3 spells CASSTGGAGETQYF. DNA of the CDR3: TGCGCCAGCAGCACAGGGGGCGCGGGAGAGACCCAGTACTTC.

The V call is TRBV27, the J call TRBJ1-1; D is ambiguous. Germline CDR1 is MNHEY and CDR2 is SMNVEV (reference sequence). The CDR3 totals 13 residues. Trimming pared 3 bases from V and 4 bases from J, leaving 9 bases between. In DNA form, the CDR3 reads TGTGCCAGCAGTTTGAAGAGGGTCACTGAAGCTTTCTTT. Amino acids: CASSLKRVTEAFF.

V gene TRBV19 combines with J gene TRBJ1-1; TRBD1 matches at 8 bases. Germline assignment: CDR1 LNHDA and CDR2 SQIVND (reference sequence). The V gene end was trimmed by 5 bases and the J gene end by 4 bases; junction bases not matched to a gene: 6. The CDR3 loop spans 14 amino acids. The CDR3, as DNA: TGTGCCAGTAGTCCTAGGGACAGGTCCACTGAAGCTTTCTTT. It translates to CASSPRDRSTEAFF.

Concerning this clone itself: At one end the junction does not follow the germline gene, possibly because of a read error. The chain has TRBV7-9 and TRBJ2-7; a weak D match, TRBD1 (5 bases). CDR1 and CDR2 (germline): SEHNR, FQNEAQ (reference sequence). CDR3 size: 13 residues. CDR3 DNA sequence: TGTGCCAGCAGGTTAGGGTCAGGGTACGAGCAGTACTTC. Translating it yields CASRLGSGYEQYF.

There are many counts of this clone. This chain uses TRBV5-1 with TRBJ2-7, with TRBD1 identical over 10 bases. CDR3 length: 15 amino acids. V gave up 4 bases and J gave up 5 bases; unmatched junction bases: 9. CDR1 and CDR2 from the germline V gene are SGHRS and YFSETQ. The CDR3 here is CASSPEGTGANEQYF. The CDR3 DNA reads TGCGCCAGCAGCCCCGAAGGGACAGGGGCTAACGAGCAGTACTTC.

This chain joins TRBV19 and TRBJ1-4; TRBD1 matches 8 bases. Germline CDR1 reads LNHDA; CDR2 reads SQIVND (reference sequence). The CDR3 is 13 residues long. V lost 7 bases, J lost 7 bases, and 5 bases stayed unmatched. The CDR3 loop reads CASTGQGIEKLFF. DNA for the CDR3: TGTGCCAGTACCGGACAGGGCATTGAAAAACTGTTTTTT.

This clone showed up just once. The V and J genes are TRBV30 and TRBJ1-1; D uncertain. The ends were cut back, 0 bases at V and 1 base at J, with 9 bases in the middle. This CDR3 comprises 14 residues. CDR1 GTSNPN and CDR2 SVGIG come from the germline V gene (reference sequence). CDR3 sequence reads: CAWSVCGRNTEAFF. CDR3 coding DNA: TGTGCCTGGAGTGTTTGCGGTCGGAACACTGAAGCTTTCTTT.

V usage is TRBV5-1 and J usage is TRBJ2-3, with 11 bases that match TRBD2. CDR3 length: 18 residues. Germline V gene sequence: CDR1 SGHRS, CDR2 YFSETQ. Trimming cost V 1 base and J 3 bases; bases outside gene matches: 10. Here the CDR3 DNA reads TGCGCCAGCAGCTTGTTACTAGCGGGGGCCTTACGTACAGATACGCAGTATTTT. Its protein product is CASSLLLAGALRTDTQYF.

This clone was recorded only once. The chain joins TRBV2 to TRBJ2-1; D not resolved. Between the trimmed V and J ends, which lost 1 base and 6 bases, there was a span of 10 bases. CDR3 size: 14 residues. Germline CDR1 and CDR2: SNHLY and FYNNEI. The CDR3 nucleotides read TGTGCCAGCAGTGAAGGACTTTGGCGCAATGAGCAGTTCTTC. Its protein is CASSEGLWRNEQFF.

The chain is built from TRBV6-1 and TRBJ2-2; 7 bases agree with TRBD1. Germline values: CDR1 MNHNS, CDR2 SASEGT. With V trimmed by 4 bases and J by 1 base, 9 bases remained unmatched. CDR3 size: 17 residues. For the CDR3, the DNA is TGTGCCAGCAGTGTCTACGAGGGACAGCAGAACACCGGGGAGCTGTTTTTT. Translated, it gives CASSVYEGQQNTGELFF.

The rearrangement links TRBV20-1 to TRBJ2-3; 8 nucleotides match TRBD2. The CDR3 length is 15 residues. Looked up from germline, CDR1 is DFQATT and CDR2 is SNEGSKA (reference sequence). Trimming cost V 3 bases and J 2 bases; bases outside gene matches: 7. DNA for the CDR3: TGCAGTGCTAGTGGGAGCGGGAGAGTCACAGATACGCAGTATTTT. Translating gives CSASGSGRVTDTQYF.

This clone was recorded once. This rearrangement joins TRBV19 to TRBJ2-3; 7 positions agree with TRBD1. This CDR3 has 14 residues. Trimming took 5 bases from V and 3 from J; bases not matched to a gene: 5. Germline lookup yields CDR1 LNHDA and CDR2 SQIVND (reference sequence). CDR3 loop: CASSPGGWTDTQYF. The CDR3 nucleotides read TGTGCCAGTAGTCCAGGGGGTTGGACAGATACGCAGTATTTT.

The chain is built from TRBV2 and TRBJ2-7, with 9 bases that match TRBD1. The trim removed 4 bases at V and 6 bases at J, leaving 10 bases unmatched. In germline, CDR1 is SNHLY, CDR2 FYNNEI. The CDR3 is made up of 15 amino acids. The CDR3: CASSGMGQGLGEQYF. CDR3 sequence (DNA): TGTGCCAGCAGTGGGATGGGACAGGGATTGGGCGAGCAGTACTTC.

In its sample, this clone was seen once. The V and J genes are TRBV4-1 and TRBJ2-1; 12 bases agree with TRBD2. The J segment lost 4 bases and the V segment lost 1 base, leaving 11 bases of the junction unmatched. This CDR3 contains 19 residues. CDR1 and CDR2 (germline): MGHRA, YSYEKL. The DNA for the CDR3 is TGCGCCAGCAGCCAAGGGGTTAGACTAGCGGGGGCCACTTACAATGAGCAGTTCTTC. Residues: CASSQGVRLAGATYNEQFF.

This rearrangement joins TRBV18 to TRBJ1-4; 9 bases match TRBD1. The CDR3 totals 14 residues. Trimming at V came to 5 bases and at J to 7 bases, leaving 5 bases not matched to a gene. CDR1 and CDR2 (germline): KGHSH, LQKENI. The CDR3 loop is CASSSGTGPEKLFF. CDR3 sequence (DNA): TGTGCCAGCTCATCAGGGACAGGGCCTGAAAAACTGTTTTTT.

This chain links TRBV27 with TRBJ1-6; unclear D gene. Germline V gene data show CDR1 as MNHEY and CDR2 as SMNVEV (reference sequence). This CDR3 has 17 amino acids. Deletions cut 4 bases from V and 7 bases from J, with 20 bases between. For the CDR3, the DNA is TGTGCCAGCAGTTCCCCCAAGGAGAGGAGAATAAATTCACCCCTCCACTTT. Residues: CASSSPKERRINSPLHF.

CDR3 in amino acids: CASVGTRQSYEQYF. CDR3 coding DNA: TGTGCCAGCGTCGGTACGAGACAGTCCTACGAGCAGTACTTC. The V call is TRBV28, the J call TRBJ2-7; D possibly corresponds to TRBD1 (5 bases). The germline V gene encodes CDR1 MDHEN and CDR2 SYDVKM. This CDR3 region has 14 residues. V lost 8 bases and J lost 1, with 15 bases in between.

The chain joins TRBV9 to TRBJ2-2; D not certain. Germline CDR1 SGDLS, CDR2 YYNGEE. This CDR3 has 13 residues. Trimming pared 3 bases from V and 4 bases from J, leaving 7 bases between. The CDR3 DNA sequence: TGTGCCAGCAGCGGTCAGGTCACCGGGGAGCTGTTTTTT. Its protein product is CASSGQVTGELFF.

The genes are TRBV5-1 and TRBJ1-5; possibly TRBD1 for D (6 bases). The CDR3 is 15 amino acids. Germline CDR1 SGHRS, CDR2 YFSETQ. V was clipped by 2 bases and J by 3 bases, with 12 bases between them. The CDR3 protein is CASSFSGAINQPQHF. The CDR3 nucleotides are TGCGCCAGCAGCTTTTCAGGGGCTATCAATCAGCCCCAGCATTTT. The entire variable domain, with the rest obtained from reference TRBV5-1 and TRBJ1-5, is as follows: KAGVTQTPRYLIKTRGQQVTLSCSPISGHRSVSWYQQTPGQGLQFLFEYFSETQRNKGNFPGRFSGRQFSNSRSEMNVSTLELGDSALYLCASSFSGAINQPQHFGDGTRLSIL.